This TCR beta chain originates from a study of T cells in Graves' hyperthyroidism and ophthalmopathy. This clonotype was detected ten times or more. Its antigen remains unidentified. Study observations and caveats: Through a model of 13 V-J features, ophthalmopathy was separated from stable hyperthyroidism. Most expanded thyroid clonotypes above 0.001 recurred in blood.

Germline V gene data show CDR1 as KGHSH and CDR2 as LQKENI. CDR3 length: 14 amino acids. Between the trimmed V and J ends, which lost 8 bases and 1 base, there was a span of 14 bases. The CDR3 regions of TCR beta were amplified from RNA transcripts. The HTBI set primed first-round TCR CDR3 RT-PCR. TCRdb processed the multiplex PCR reads anew with MiXCR; each CDR3 protein has one entry. The sample lists some 370,000 distinct CDR3 sequences, approximately 18% occurring once. Clinical symptoms, serum thyroxine, TRAb, thyroid ultrasound and orbital computed tomography informed diagnoses. The PBMCs had their origin in 10 ml of fresh peripheral blood.

Specimen: blood. V gene TRBV18 combines with J gene TRBJ1-1, with no clear D. The TCR originated in a young woman with Graves' hyperthyroidism that later progressed to Graves' ophthalmopathy. CDR3 loop: CASSLTSGNTEAFF. The CDR3 DNA reads as TGTGCCAGCAGTTTAACCTCCGGGAACACTGAAGCTTTCTTT. The full variable domain, rest sourced from reference TRBV18 and TRBJ1-1, is NAGVMQNPRHLVRRRGQEARLRCSPMKGHSHVYWYRQLPEEGLKFMVYLQKENIIDESGMPKERFSAEFPKEGPSILRIQQVVRGDSAAYFCASSLTSGNTEAFFGQGTRLTVV.